This is a list of T cell receptor beta chains from one sample in a study of blood T cell repertoires in COVID-19. The protocol was immunoSEQ multiplex PCR, while the TCRdb copy is restricted to in-frame clones and leaves out a portion. The top ten hold less than 25% of the sample, which has around 200,000 clones, roughly nine tenths seen once. What was sequenced was peripheral blood. The receptors originated from a man between 65 and 79 years old with active or convalescent COVID-19. Both conserved end residues are part of each CDR3. The D gene is left open where the match is weak. Size tells how often a clone was seen (once, few, many) or the class of an expanded clone, and some rows leave it out.

j_call | clone_size | d_call | v_call | cdr3_nt | cdr3_aa
TRBJ2-7 | - | - | TRBV4-3 | TGCGCCAGCAGCCAACAATGGGGGGGCCCTTCCACCTACGAGCAGTACTTC | CASSQQWGGPSTYEQYF
TRBJ1-6 | - | - | TRBV10-2 | TGCGCCAGCAGCGAGCAGGGTAGAGCCTCACCCCTCCACTTT | CASSEQGRASPLHF
TRBJ2-5 | - | - | TRBV6-1 | TGTGCCAGCAGTGAAAAGGTTTTGGGAACAGGTCCTTGGGAGACCCAGTACTTC | CASSEKVLGTGPWETQYF
TRBJ1-3 | - | - | TRBV6-5 | TGTGCCAGCAGGCAACAGGGAGAGGGGTACACCATATATTTT | CASRQQGEGYTIYF
TRBJ2-2 | - | TRBD1 | TRBV18 | TGTGCCAGCTCATCAACAGGGGGCGCATCCGGGGAGCTGTTTTTT | CASSSTGGASGELFF
TRBJ1-2 | - | - | TRBV5-6 | TGTGCCAGCAGCCTCCAGGGTCACTATGGCTACACCTTC | CASSLQGHYGYTF
TRBJ1-2 | - | - | TRBV15 | TGTGCCACCAGCAGAGATAAAAGAGTTCCCTATGGCTACACCTTC | CATSRDKRVPYGYTF
TRBJ1-5 | once | TRBD1 | TRBV19 | TGTGCCAGTAGTAGGGACAGGGACGTATTAAATCAGCCCCAGCATTTT | CASSRDRDVLNQPQHF
TRBJ1-1 | - | - | TRBV4-1 | TGCGCCAGCAGCCATGACACCACTGAAGCTTTCTTT | CASSHDTTEAFF
TRBJ1-2 | - | - | TRBV7-2 | TGTGCCAGCAGCTTAGGGAGGGGTTATGGCTACACCTTC | CASSLGRGYGYTF
TRBJ2-1 | - | - | TRBV10-2 | TGCGCCAGCAGCGCTGTGACAGCCTACAATGAGCAGTTCTTC | CASSAVTAYNEQFF
TRBJ2-3 | - | - | TRBV18 | TGTGCCAGCTCACCACCCGCAGGCTTAGCAGATACGCAGTATTTT | CASSPPAGLADTQYF
TRBJ1-2 | - | TRBD1 | TRBV28 | TGTGCCAGCAGTTTGAGACGAACGACAGGGCCAGGGGGCTACACCTTC | CASSLRRTTGPGGYTF
TRBJ1-2 | - | TRBD1 | TRBV5-1 | TGCGCCAGCAGCCCGGGCGGGACAGGAAGGACCTATGGCTACACCTTC | CASSPGGTGRTYGYTF
TRBJ2-3 | few | - | TRBV11-3 | TGTGCCAGCAGCTTAGGGGGCTTTGGCGCAGATACGCAGTATTTT | CASSLGGFGADTQYF
TRBJ2-1 | - | TRBD1 | TRBV11-2 | TGTGCCAGCAGCTTTGGACAGGGCTTACTCTTC | CASSFGQGLLF
TRBJ1-1 | few | - | TRBV18 | TGTGCCAGCTCACCGAGTGGGGCCGCGAACACTGAAGCTTTCTTT | CASSPSGAANTEAFF
TRBJ2-2 | - | - | TRBV10-2 | TGCGCCAGCATCGGAGGGGGCTTCAACACCGGGGAGCTGTTTTTT | CASIGGGFNTGELFF
TRBJ2-5 | - | TRBD1 | TRBV9 | TGTGCCAGCAGCCCCTGGACAGGGAAAGAGACCCAGTACTTC | CASSPWTGKETQYF
TRBJ1-3 | - | - | TRBV2 | TGTGCCAGCAGCCATGGAAACACCATATATTTT | CASSHGNTIYF
TRBJ2-2 | - | TRBD2 | TRBV7-7 | TGTGCTAGCAGCCCTTTGACTAGCGGGGATAACACCGGGGAGCTGTTTTTT | CASSPLTSGDNTGELFF
TRBJ2-1 | - | TRBD2 | TRBV9 | TGTGCCAGCAGCGTGGGACTAGCGGGAGGGCCTAATGAGCAGTTCTTC | CASSVGLAGGPNEQFF
TRBJ2-5 | - | - | TRBV9 | TGTGCCAGCAGCGTAGCGGGGGTGACAGAGACCCAGTACTTC | CASSVAGVTETQYF
TRBJ1-1 | once | - | TRBV11-2 | TGTGCCAGCAACCGAAACGGGGGAAACACTGAAGCTTTCTTT | CASNRNGGNTEAFF
TRBJ2-4 | - | TRBD2 | TRBV13 | TGTGCCAGCAGACTGCTACAGGCACCGGGACTAGCGGGAGTAGGTGCCAAAAACATTCAGTACTTC | CASRLLQAPGLAGVGAKNIQYF
TRBJ2-1 | - | TRBD2 | TRBV9 | TGTGCCAGCAGCGCACTAGCGGGAGGGCACAATGAGCAGTTCTTC | CASSALAGGHNEQFF
TRBJ1-1 | - | TRBD1 | TRBV7-2 | TGTGCCAGCAGCCCCGACAGGGGTTGGGCTGAAGCTTTCTTT | CASSPDRGWAEAFF
TRBJ2-1 | - | TRBD2 | TRBV6-5 | TGTGCCAGCGCCAGCGGGAGATGGAATTTCGATGAGCAGTTCTTC | CASASGRWNFDEQFF
TRBJ1-1 | - | - | TRBV14 | TGTGCCAGCAGGCGCGGACAGATGAACACTGAAGCTTTCTTT | CASRRGQMNTEAFF
TRBJ2-1 | - | - | TRBV19 | TGTGCCAGTAGCCCTGGGAGCTCCTACAATGAGCAGTTCTTC | CASSPGSSYNEQFF
TRBJ1-2 | - | - | TRBV9 | TGTGCCAGCAGCCTCGAGAGATATGGCTACACCTTC | CASSLERYGYTF
TRBJ2-5 | - | TRBD2 | TRBV5-1 | TGCGCCAGCAGCCCGGGACTAGCGGGAGTTGAGACCCAGTACTTC | CASSPGLAGVETQYF
TRBJ1-2 | - | - | TRBV12-1 | TGTGCCAGCAGCTCGCGGGACAGCTATGGCTACACCTTC | CASSSRDSYGYTF
TRBJ1-4 | - | - | TRBV19 | TGTGCCAGTAGTATGTTAGGGGGACGTAATGAAAAACTGTTTTTT | CASSMLGGRNEKLFF
TRBJ1-2 | - | - | TRBV21-1 | TGTGCCAGCAGCAAAGGAGGCGGCTACACCTTC | CASSKGGGYTF
TRBJ2-5 | - | TRBD1 | TRBV24-1 | TGTGCCACCAGTGACCCCACAGGGGTGGAGACCCAGTACTTC | CATSDPTGVETQYF
TRBJ1-2 | once | - | TRBV15 | TGTGCCACCAGCAGACACGATAGTCGGGACAATAGTGGCTACACCTTC | CATSRHDSRDNSGYTF
TRBJ2-3 | - | - | TRBV30 | TGTGCCTGGAGTGTATCCCCGAGATCGCAAGATACGCAGTATTTT | CAWSVSPRSQDTQYF
TRBJ2-1 | - | TRBD2 | TRBV9 | TGTGCCAGCAGCGTATCCGGGACTAGCGGGCCGAATGAGCAGTTCTTC | CASSVSGTSGPNEQFF
TRBJ1-1 | - | TRBD1 | TRBV18 | TGTGCCAGCTCACCCTCGGGACAGGGGGGGAGTGAAGCTTTCTTT | CASSPSGQGGSEAFF
TRBJ2-5 | - | - | TRBV20-1 | TGCAGTGCTAGTGGGGGGAGGAGGACCCAGTACTTC | CSASGGRRTQYF
TRBJ2-4 | - | - | TRBV28 | TGTGCCAGCAGTTTGGAGTGGCAAAACATTCAGTACTTC | CASSLEWQNIQYF
TRBJ1-4 | - | TRBD1 | TRBV11-2 | TGTGCCAGCAGTCTAGCCGGGACAGGGTATGAAAAACTGTTTTTT | CASSLAGTGYEKLFF
TRBJ1-3 | - | - | TRBV11-2 | TGTGCCGAAGAGGTGGGCTCTGGAAACACCATATATTTT | CAEEVGSGNTIYF
TRBJ2-4 | few | - | TRBV28 | TGTGCCAGCAGTGAAACAGGATTAGCCAAAAACATTCAGTACTTC | CASSETGLAKNIQYF
TRBJ1-1 | once | TRBD1 | TRBV10-3 | TGTGCCATCAGTGAGTCGGGCAGGGGGCCTGAAGCTTTCTTT | CAISESGRGPEAFF
TRBJ2-7 | - | TRBD2 | TRBV7-8 | TGTGCCAGCAGCTTAATCAGCGGGAGCCAGGACGAGCAGTACTTC | CASSLISGSQDEQYF
TRBJ1-5 | - | - | TRBV24-1 | TGTGCCACCAGTGACAACCAGAGCAATCAGCCCCAGCATTTT | CATSDNQSNQPQHF
TRBJ1-3 | - | - | TRBV4-3 | TGCGCCAGCAGCCAGAGCGCCTATAGCTCTGGAAACACCATATATTTT | CASSQSAYSSGNTIYF
TRBJ1-1 | few | - | TRBV9 | TGTGCCAGCAGCGGAGACATTAGAAACACTGAAGCTTTCTTT | CASSGDIRNTEAFF
TRBJ2-1 | - | - | TRBV5-1 | TGCGCCAGCAGTCCTTTCCGGGGGGAGCAGTTCTTC | CASSPFRGEQFF
TRBJ1-6 | - | - | TRBV27 | TGTGCCACCGGGACTGAATATAATTCACCCCTCCACTTT | CATGTEYNSPLHF
TRBJ1-1 | - | TRBD1 | TRBV19 | TGTGCCAGTAGACGCACAGGGGACACTGAAGCTTTCTTT | CASRRTGDTEAFF
TRBJ1-1 | few | - | TRBV5-1 | TGCGCCAGCAGCTCCGGACAGATGAACACTGAAGCTTTCTTT | CASSSGQMNTEAFF
TRBJ1-1 | - | - | TRBV9 | TGTGCCAGCAGCGCCACGACATACACTGAAGCTTTCTTT | CASSATTYTEAFF
TRBJ1-1 | - | - | TRBV30 | TGTGCCTGGAGTGTACTTAGCAGAGATGAAGCTTTCTTT | CAWSVLSRDEAFF
TRBJ2-2 | - | - | TRBV7-2 | TGTGCCAGCAGCCCTTCCCCCCTTAGCACCGGGGAGCTGTTTTTT | CASSPSPLSTGELFF
TRBJ2-7 | - | TRBD1 | TRBV27 | TGTGCCAGCAGACACGGGACAGGTCCTCCCTACGAGCAGTACTTC | CASRHGTGPPYEQYF
TRBJ1-3 | few | - | TRBV24-1 | TGTGCCACCAGTCAGGGCTCTGGAAACACCATATATTTT | CATSQGSGNTIYF
TRBJ2-3 | - | TRBD1 | TRBV28 | TGTGCCAGCAGTGGCCCACGCCTCTCAGGGGGCCCTCCCACAGATACGCAGTATTTT | CASSGPRLSGGPPTDTQYF